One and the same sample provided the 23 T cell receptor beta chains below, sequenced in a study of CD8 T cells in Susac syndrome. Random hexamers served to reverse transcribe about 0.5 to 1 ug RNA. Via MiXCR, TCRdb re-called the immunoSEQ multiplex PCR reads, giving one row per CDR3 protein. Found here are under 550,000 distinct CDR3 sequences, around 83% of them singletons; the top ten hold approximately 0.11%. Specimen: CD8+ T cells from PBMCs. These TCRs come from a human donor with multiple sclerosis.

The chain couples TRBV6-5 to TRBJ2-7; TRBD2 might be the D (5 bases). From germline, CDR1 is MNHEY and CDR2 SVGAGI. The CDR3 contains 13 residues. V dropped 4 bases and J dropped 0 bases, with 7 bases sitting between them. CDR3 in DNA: TGTGCCAGCAGTTCGGGATTCTCCTACGAGCAGTACTTC. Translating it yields CASSSGFSYEQYF.

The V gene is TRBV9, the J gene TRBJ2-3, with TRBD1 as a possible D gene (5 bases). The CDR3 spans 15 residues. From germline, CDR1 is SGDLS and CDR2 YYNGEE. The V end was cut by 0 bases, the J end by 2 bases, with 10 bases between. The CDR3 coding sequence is TGTGCCAGCAGCGTAGGGGGCGGCCCCACAGATACGCAGTATTTT. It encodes CASSVGGGPTDTQYF.

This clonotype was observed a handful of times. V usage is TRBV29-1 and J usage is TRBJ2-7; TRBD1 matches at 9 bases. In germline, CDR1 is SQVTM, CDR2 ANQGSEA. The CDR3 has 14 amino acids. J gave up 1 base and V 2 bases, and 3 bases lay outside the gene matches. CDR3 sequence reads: CSVENRGHSYEQYF. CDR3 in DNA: TGCAGCGTTGAAAACAGGGGGCATTCCTACGAGCAGTACTTC.

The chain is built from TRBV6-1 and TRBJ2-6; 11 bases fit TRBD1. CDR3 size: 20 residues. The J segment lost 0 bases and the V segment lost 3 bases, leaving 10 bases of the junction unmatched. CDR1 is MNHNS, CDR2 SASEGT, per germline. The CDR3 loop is CASSETAGTGGASGANVLTF. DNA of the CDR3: TGTGCCAGCAGTGAGACTGCTGGGACAGGGGGGGCCTCTGGGGCCAACGTCCTGACTTTC.

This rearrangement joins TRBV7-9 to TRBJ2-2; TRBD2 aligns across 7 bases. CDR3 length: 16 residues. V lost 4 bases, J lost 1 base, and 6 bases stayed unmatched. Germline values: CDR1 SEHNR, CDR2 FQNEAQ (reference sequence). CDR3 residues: CASSSGGTENTGELFF. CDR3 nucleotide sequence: TGTGCCAGCAGCTCCGGGGGGACGGAGAACACCGGGGAGCTGTTTTTT.

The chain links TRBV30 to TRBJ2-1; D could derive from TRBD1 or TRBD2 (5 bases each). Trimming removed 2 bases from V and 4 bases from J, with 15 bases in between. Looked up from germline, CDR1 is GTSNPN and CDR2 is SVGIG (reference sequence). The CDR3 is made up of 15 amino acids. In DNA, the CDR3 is TGTGCCTGGAGTAGTTTCGGGACGGGATACAATGAGCAGTTCTTC. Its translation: CAWSSFGTGYNEQFF.

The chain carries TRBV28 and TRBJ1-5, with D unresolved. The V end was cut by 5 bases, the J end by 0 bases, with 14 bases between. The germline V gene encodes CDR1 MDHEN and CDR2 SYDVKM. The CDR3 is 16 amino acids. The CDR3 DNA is TGTGCCAGCAGTCCTACATGGCGGGTTAGCAATCAGCCCCAGCATTTT. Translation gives CASSPTWRVSNQPQHF.

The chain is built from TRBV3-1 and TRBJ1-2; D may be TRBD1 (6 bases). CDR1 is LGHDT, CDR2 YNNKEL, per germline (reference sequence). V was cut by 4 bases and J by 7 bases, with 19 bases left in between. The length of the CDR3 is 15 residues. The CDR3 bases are TGTGCCAGCAGCCTTATGACACAGGGATCCGCTGGCTACACCTTC. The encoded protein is CASSLMTQGSAGYTF.

The CDR3 bases are TGTGCCAGCAGGGCCGACACAGGAGCTTTCTTT. Translated, it gives CASRADTGAFF. The chain employs TRBV6-5 and TRBJ1-1, with D possibly matching TRBD1 (5 bases). V was trimmed by 6 bases and J by 10 bases, leaving 12 bases between them. Per germline, CDR1 MNHEY and CDR2 SVGAGI. The CDR3 loop spans 11 amino acids.

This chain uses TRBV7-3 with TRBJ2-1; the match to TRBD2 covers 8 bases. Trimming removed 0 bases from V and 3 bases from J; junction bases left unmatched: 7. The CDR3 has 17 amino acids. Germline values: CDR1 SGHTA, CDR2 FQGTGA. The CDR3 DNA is TGTGCCAGCAGCTTAACAGCGACTAGCGCCTTCTACAATGAGCAGTTCTTC. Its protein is CASSLTATSAFYNEQFF.

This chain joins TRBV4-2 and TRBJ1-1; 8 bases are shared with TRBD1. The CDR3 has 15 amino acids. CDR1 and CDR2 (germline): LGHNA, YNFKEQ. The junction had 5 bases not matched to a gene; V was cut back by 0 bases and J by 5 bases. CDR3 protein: CASSQEPRGHTEAFF. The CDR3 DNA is TGTGCCAGCAGCCAAGAACCCAGGGGGCATACTGAAGCTTTCTTT.

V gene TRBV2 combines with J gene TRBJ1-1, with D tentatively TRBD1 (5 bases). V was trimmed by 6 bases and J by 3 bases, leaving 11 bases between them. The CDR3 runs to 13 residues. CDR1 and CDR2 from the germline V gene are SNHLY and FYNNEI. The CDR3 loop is CASSPLGDTEAFF. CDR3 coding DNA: TGTGCCAGCAGCCCCTTGGGGGACACTGAAGCTTTCTTT.

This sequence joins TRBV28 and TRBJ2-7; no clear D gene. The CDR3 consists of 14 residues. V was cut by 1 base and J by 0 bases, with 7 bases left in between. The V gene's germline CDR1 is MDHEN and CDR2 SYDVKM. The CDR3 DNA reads TGTGCCAGCAGTTTATTGGAGAGCTCCTACGAGCAGTACTTC. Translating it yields CASSLLESSYEQYF.

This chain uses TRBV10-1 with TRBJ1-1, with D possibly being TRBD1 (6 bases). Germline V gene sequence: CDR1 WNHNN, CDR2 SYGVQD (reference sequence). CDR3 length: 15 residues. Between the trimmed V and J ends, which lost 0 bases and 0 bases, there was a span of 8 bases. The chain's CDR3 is CASSESTGLNTEAFF. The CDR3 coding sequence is TGCGCCAGCAGTGAGTCTACAGGGTTGAACACTGAAGCTTTCTTT.

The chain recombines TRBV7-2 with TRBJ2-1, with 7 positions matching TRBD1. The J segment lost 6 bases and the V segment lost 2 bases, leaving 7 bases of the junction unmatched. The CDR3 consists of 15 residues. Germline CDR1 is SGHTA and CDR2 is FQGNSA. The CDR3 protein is CASSLSGTVGNEQFF. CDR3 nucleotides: TGTGCCAGCAGCTTATCCGGGACAGTGGGCAATGAGCAGTTCTTC.

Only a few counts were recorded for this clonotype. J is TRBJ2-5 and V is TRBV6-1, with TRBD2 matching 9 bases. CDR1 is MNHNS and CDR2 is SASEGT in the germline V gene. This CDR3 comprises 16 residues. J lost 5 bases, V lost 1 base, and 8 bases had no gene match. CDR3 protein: CASSEDAAGGPETQYF. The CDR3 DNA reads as TGTGCCAGCAGTGAAGACGCAGCGGGAGGACCGGAGACCCAGTACTTC.

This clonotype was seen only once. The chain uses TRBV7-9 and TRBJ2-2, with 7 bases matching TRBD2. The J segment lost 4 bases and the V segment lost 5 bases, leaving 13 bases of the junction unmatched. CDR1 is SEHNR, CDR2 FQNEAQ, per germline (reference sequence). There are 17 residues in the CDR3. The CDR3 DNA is TGTGCCAGCAGCGGGGGACGGGCTAGCGGCTTCACCGGGGAGCTGTTTTTT. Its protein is CASSGGRASGFTGELFF.

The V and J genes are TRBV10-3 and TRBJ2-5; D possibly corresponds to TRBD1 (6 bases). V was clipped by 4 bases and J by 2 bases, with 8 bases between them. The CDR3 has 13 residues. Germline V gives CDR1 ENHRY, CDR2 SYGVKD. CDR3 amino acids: CAISVDRQETQYF. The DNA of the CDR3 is TGTGCCATCAGTGTGGACAGACAAGAGACCCAGTACTTC.

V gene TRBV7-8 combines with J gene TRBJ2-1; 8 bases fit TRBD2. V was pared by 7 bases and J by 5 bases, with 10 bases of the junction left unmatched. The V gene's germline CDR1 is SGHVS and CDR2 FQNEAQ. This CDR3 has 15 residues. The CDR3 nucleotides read TGTGCCAGCATCCCCCCCGGGGGGGGCAACAATGAGCAGTTCTTC. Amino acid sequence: CASIPPGGGNNEQFF.

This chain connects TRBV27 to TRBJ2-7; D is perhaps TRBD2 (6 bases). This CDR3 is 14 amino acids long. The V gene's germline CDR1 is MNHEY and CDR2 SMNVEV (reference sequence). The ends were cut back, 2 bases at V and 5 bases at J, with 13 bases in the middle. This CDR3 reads CASSLGGNLNEQYF. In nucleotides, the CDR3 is TGTGCCAGCAGTTTAGGCGGGAACTTGAACGAGCAGTACTTC.

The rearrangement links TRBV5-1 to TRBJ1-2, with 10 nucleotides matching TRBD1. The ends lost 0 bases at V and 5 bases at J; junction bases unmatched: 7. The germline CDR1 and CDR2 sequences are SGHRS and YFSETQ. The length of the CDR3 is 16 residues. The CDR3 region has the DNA TGCGCCAGCAGCTTGGGATGGACAGGGGGTCGATATGGCTACACCTTC. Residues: CASSLGWTGGRYGYTF.

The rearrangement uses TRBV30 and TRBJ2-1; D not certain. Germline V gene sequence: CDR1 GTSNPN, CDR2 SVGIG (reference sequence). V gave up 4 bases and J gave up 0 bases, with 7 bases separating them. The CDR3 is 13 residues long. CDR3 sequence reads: CAWTAYSYNEQFF. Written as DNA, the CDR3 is TGTGCCTGGACAGCTTACTCCTACAATGAGCAGTTCTTC.

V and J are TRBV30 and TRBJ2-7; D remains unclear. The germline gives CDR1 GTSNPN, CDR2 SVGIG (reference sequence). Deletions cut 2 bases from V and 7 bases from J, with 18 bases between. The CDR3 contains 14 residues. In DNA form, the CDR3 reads TGTGCCTGGAGTTATAGCCCGGCGCTGGGAGAGCAGTACTTC. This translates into CAWSYSPALGEQYF.